These 30 T cell receptor beta chains share one sample of origin, sequenced in a study of human T cells and chemical hapten exposure. TCRdb re-called the RACE reads with MiXCR, one entry per CDR3 protein. Here the sample spans over 35,000 distinct CDR3 sequences, more than 9% being singletons. The sample's time point: pre-sensitization, week 0. Treatment reported: therapeutic diphenylcyclopropenone sensitization with weekly scalp DPC. Sequenced here: whole blood, sampled in connection with sensitization to the hapten diphenylcyclopropenone (DPC). The receptor set was obtained from a young man with alopecia areata. Some clones in this sample may be carry-over from other donors' samples.

V and J are TRBV19 and TRBJ1-2; a possible D gene is TRBD1 (5 bases). Germline V gene data show CDR1 as LNHDA and CDR2 as SQIVND (reference sequence). This CDR3 contains 14 residues. With 1 base removed from V and 1 base from J, the gap between germline ends came to 7 bases. CDR3 in DNA: TGTGCCAGTAGTATAGCGGGGGTTAACTATGGCTACACCTTC. As protein: CASSIAGVNYGYTF.

This clonotype was seen only a few times. The gene calls are TRBV29-1 and TRBJ1-4; TRBD1 aligns across 9 bases. Germline CDR1 and CDR2: SQVTM and ANQGSEA. V dropped 7 bases and J dropped 4; count of bases not matched to a gene: 7. The CDR3 consists of 14 residues. CDR3 bases: TGCAGCGCCTGGGACAGGGCGTATAATGAAAAACTGTTTTTT. Encoded protein: CSAWDRAYNEKLFF.

The chain employs TRBV7-8 and TRBJ2-2; D is uncertain. This CDR3 region has 13 residues. The V and J ends lost 1 base and 7 bases respectively, with 7 bases between them. Looked up from germline, CDR1 is SGHVS and CDR2 is FQNEAQ. The CDR3 DNA reads TGTGCCAGCAGCTTAGGGGTCAGCGGGGAGCTGTTTTTT. Its protein is CASSLGVSGELFF.

The rearrangement links TRBV15 to TRBJ2-3, with 7 bases fitting TRBD1. The germline CDR1 and CDR2 sequences are LNHNV and YYDKDF (reference sequence). V was pared by 8 bases and J by 2 bases, with 7 bases of the junction left unmatched. The CDR3 is 14 residues long. This chain's CDR3 is CATRMGQITDTQYF. The CDR3 bases are TGTGCCACCCGAATGGGACAGATCACAGATACGCAGTATTTT.

This rearrangement joins TRBV7-9 to TRBJ1-5; no reliable D call. V gave up 4 bases and J gave up 2 bases, with 3 bases separating them. Germline V gene data show CDR1 as SEHNR and CDR2 as FQNEAQ (reference sequence). This CDR3 comprises 12 residues. The CDR3 loop is CASSWGNQPQHF. The CDR3 DNA reads as TGTGCCAGCAGCTGGGGCAATCAGCCCCAGCATTTT. Drawing the rest from reference TRBV7-9 and TRBJ1-5, the complete variable domain is DTGVSQNPRHKITKRGQNVTFRCDPISEHNRLYWYRQTLGQGPEFLTYFQNEAQLEKSRLLSDRFSAERPKGSFSTLEIQRTEQGDSAMYLCASSWGNQPQHFGDGTRLSIL.

The chain combines TRBV20-1 with TRBJ2-2; a weak D match, TRBD1 (5 bases). Germline V gene data show CDR1 as DFQATT and CDR2 as SNEGSKA (reference sequence). With 5 bases removed from V and 6 bases from J, the gap between germline ends came to 16 bases. CDR3 length: 14 residues. The DNA of the CDR3 is TGCAGTGCTCAAATAACTTCAGGGTCCGGGGAGCTGTTTTTT. Its protein product is CSAQITSGSGELFF.

The table lists this clonotype with a few counts. This chain connects TRBV7-9 to TRBJ2-1; 9 bases fit TRBD1. Germline loops: CDR1 SEHNR, CDR2 FQNEAQ (reference sequence). The CDR3 is 15 amino acids. The V and J ends lost 4 bases and 4 bases, in that order; junction bases with no gene match: 5. The CDR3 loop reads CASSSLGTGYNEQFF. CDR3 in DNA: TGTGCCAGCAGCTCCCTGGGGACAGGGTACAATGAGCAGTTCTTC.

The V call is TRBV29-1, the J call TRBJ1-2, with D tentatively TRBD1 (5 bases). V lost 4 bases, J lost 6 bases, and 9 bases lay in between. CDR1 and CDR2 (germline): SQVTM, ANQGSEA. The CDR3 covers 11 residues. Here the CDR3 DNA reads TGCAGCGTTGGCAGGGTGGATGGCTACACCTTC. This sequence encodes CSVGRVDGYTF.

This clonotype has ten or more counts. The chain combines TRBV3-1 with TRBJ2-7; 7 positions agree with TRBD1. Germline V gene lookup returns CDR1 LGHDT and CDR2 YNNKEL (reference sequence). This CDR3 contains 15 residues. Trimming removed 4 bases from V and 7 bases from J; junction bases left unmatched: 13. The CDR3 DNA sequence: TGTGCCAGCAGCCCCACAAGATCCCACAGGGGAGAGCAGTACTTC. Protein: CASSPTRSHRGEQYF.

In regard to this clonotype: A read error may explain this, as a much larger clone is one base away. The chain uses TRBV28 and TRBJ2-7; D not certain. V was cut by 4 bases and J by 2 bases, with 3 bases left in between. In germline, CDR1 is MDHEN, CDR2 SYDVKM. This CDR3 region has 11 residues. CDR3 coding DNA: TGTGCCAGCAGTTCCCCCTACGAGCAGTACGTC. Its protein is CASSSPYEQYV.

This clonotype was found a few times. The rearrangement joins TRBV4-1 to TRBJ2-1, with D possibly being TRBD2 (5 bases). Germline loops: CDR1 MGHRA, CDR2 YSYEKL. V was shortened by 0 bases and J by 3 bases, with 18 bases between the two germline ends. The CDR3 has 18 amino acids. The CDR3 DNA reads TGCGCCAGCAGCCAAGAATTTGTCGACGCTAGCAGCTACAATGAGCAGTTCTTC. It is translated as CASSQEFVDASSYNEQFF.

V and J are TRBV29-1 and TRBJ1-2; TRBD1 is a possible D gene (5 bases). V was clipped by 5 bases and J by 8 bases, with 15 bases between them. The CDR3 is 12 residues long. The V gene's germline CDR1 is SQVTM and CDR2 ANQGSEA. The CDR3 loop is CSVFGTPAGYTF. In DNA, the CDR3 is TGCAGCGTTTTCGGGACTCCGGCGGGCTACACCTTC.

This clonotype has just a few counts. The gene calls are TRBV7-6 and TRBJ2-1; D could derive from TRBD1 or TRBD2 (5 bases each). V lost 5 bases and J lost 4, with 18 bases in between. The CDR3 is made up of 16 amino acids. The germline V gene has CDR1 SGHVS and CDR2 FNYEAQ. The DNA of the CDR3 is TGTGCCAGCAGCCCTGGCGGGCAGGGTCCTTACAATGAGCAGTTCTTC. Its translation: CASSPGGQGPYNEQFF.

This chain connects TRBV20-1 to TRBJ2-4; 9 nucleotides agree with TRBD1. CDR1 and CDR2 from the germline V gene are DFQATT and SNEGSKA (reference sequence). The CDR3 has 14 residues. V lost 0 bases to trimming and J lost 5 bases; unmatched junction nucleotides: 2. CDR3 amino acids: CSARDWDRENIQYF. In nucleotides, the CDR3 is TGCAGTGCTAGAGATTGGGACAGGGAAAACATTCAGTACTTC.

This clonotype was detected many times. J is TRBJ1-2 and V is TRBV29-1; TRBD1 aligns across 9 bases. The V gene end was trimmed by 5 bases and the J gene end by 7 bases; junction bases not matched to a gene: 5. Looked up from germline, CDR1 is SQVTM and CDR2 is ANQGSEA. This CDR3 comprises 12 residues. The CDR3 DNA reads as TGCAGCGTTCAACAGGGGGCACCTGGCTACACCTTC. This gives the protein CSVQQGAPGYTF.

This clonotype was detected ten times or more. Relative to the germline gene, one junction end is altered; a read error may explain this. This chain joins TRBV29-1 and TRBJ2-1; D not resolved. CDR1 SQVTM and CDR2 ANQGSEA come from the germline V gene. The CDR3 covers 12 residues. CDR3 amino acids: CSVEGIGNEQFF. CDR3 coding DNA: TGCAGCGTCGAAGGGATAGGCAATGAGCAGTTCTTC.

This chain links TRBV29-1 with TRBJ1-2; a weak D match, TRBD1 (5 bases). Germline lookup yields CDR1 SQVTM and CDR2 ANQGSEA. Trimming stripped 5 bases from V and 2 bases from J, with 6 bases between. This CDR3 comprises 11 residues. CDR3 bases: TGCAGCGTTTCAGGGAACTATGGCTACACCTTC. This gives the protein CSVSGNYGYTF. The variable domain in full, with the rest retrieved from reference TRBV29-1 and TRBJ1-2, is SAVISQKPSRDICQRGTSLTIQCQVDSQVTMMFWYRQQPGQSLTLIATANQGSEATYESGFVIDKFPISRPNLTFSTLTVSNMSPEDSSIYLCSVSGNYGYTFGSGTRLTVV.

This clonotype came up a few times. The chain carries TRBV4-2 and TRBJ2-2, with 12 bases identical to TRBD2. The CDR3 spans 17 residues. CDR1 is LGHNA and CDR2 is YNFKEQ in the germline V gene. With 4 bases clipped from V and 3 bases from J, the junction kept 6 bases outside the gene matches. This CDR3 is CASSPSLAGGDTGELFF. CDR3 DNA: TGTGCCAGCAGCCCCTCACTAGCGGGGGGAGACACCGGGGAGCTGTTTTTT.

The sample holds a few counts of this clonotype. The genes are TRBV11-2 and TRBJ2-2, with 7 bases aligning to TRBD1. Germline V CDR1 and CDR2: SGHAT, FQNNGV. CDR3 length equals 13 residues. The CDR3 nucleotides read TGTGTTACGGACAGGACGAACACCGGGGAGCTGTTTTTT. Residues: CVTDRTNTGELFF.

In its sample, this clonotype was seen many times. V gene TRBV11-2 combines with J gene TRBJ2-7, with 8 positions matching TRBD1. CDR1 is SGHAT, CDR2 FQNNGV, per germline. The CDR3 has 15 residues. Trimming took 3 bases from V and 5 from J; bases not matched to a gene: 9. For the CDR3, the DNA is TGTGCCAGCAGCTTTTCACGGGCCAGGGGGCACGAGCAGTACTTC. This translates into CASSFSRARGHEQYF. Filled out from reference TRBV11-2 and TRBJ2-7, the complete variable domain reads EAGVAQSPRYKIIEKRQSVAFWCNPISGHATLYWYQQILGQGPKLLIQFQNNGVVDDSQLPKDRFSAERLKGVDSTLKIQPAKLEDSAVYLCASSFSRARGHEQYFGPGTRLTVT.

The V gene is TRBV28, the J gene TRBJ1-1; D gene uncertain. The CDR3 extends over 12 amino acids. Germline V gene data show CDR1 as MDHEN and CDR2 as SYDVKM. V lost 2 bases to trimming and J lost 9 bases, with 10 bases between them. The CDR3 here is CASSLRPPKAFF. The CDR3 coding sequence is TGTGCCAGCAGTTTACGTCCACCAAAAGCTTTCTTT.

This clonotype came up many times. The chain joins TRBV10-3 to TRBJ1-5; no reliable D call. Per the germline V gene, CDR1 is ENHRY and CDR2 is SYGVKD. The CDR3 has 13 residues. V was pared by 0 bases and J by 5 bases, with 5 bases between. CDR3 residues: CAISESRDQPQHF. The DNA of the CDR3 is TGTGCCATCAGTGAGTCAAGGGATCAGCCCCAGCATTTT.

The sample holds many counts of this clonotype. The chain is built from TRBV5-4 and TRBJ1-2, with a weak D call TRBD1 (5 bases). Per the germline V gene, CDR1 is SGHNT and CDR2 is YYREEE (reference sequence). This CDR3 contains 14 residues. V lost 4 bases and J 4 bases, leaving 14 bases between the germline ends. The CDR3 region is CASSIQDGLYGYTF. As DNA, the CDR3 is TGTGCCAGCAGCATACAGGACGGCCTCTATGGCTACACCTTC. Full variable domain (remainder filled in from reference TRBV5-4 and TRBJ1-2): ETGVTQSPTHLIKTRGQQVTLRCSSQSGHNTVSWYQQALGQGPQFIFQYYREEENGRGNFPPRFSGLQFPNYSSELNVNALELDDSALYLCASSIQDGLYGYTFGSGTRLTVV.

This clonotype was detected ten times or more. This chain connects TRBV6-1 to TRBJ2-3; D remains unclear. V lost 4 bases and J lost 0, with 11 bases in between. Germline-derived CDR1 and CDR2 are MNHNS and SASEGT. The length of the CDR3 is 15 residues. The CDR3 reads CASSVGFWSTDTQYF. The CDR3 DNA is TGTGCCAGCAGTGTAGGTTTTTGGAGCACAGATACGCAGTATTTT.

This chain connects TRBV19 to TRBJ1-2; tentatively, D is TRBD1 (6 bases). The CDR3 is made up of 14 amino acids. Germline CDR1 and CDR2: LNHDA and SQIVND (reference sequence). V was shortened by 9 bases and J by 5 bases, with 19 bases between the two germline ends. The CDR3 nucleotides are TGTGCCAGCACCACGGGGGCGACGGATTATGGCTACACCTTC. Translated, it gives CASTTGATDYGYTF. Using reference TRBV19 and TRBJ1-2 for the parts outside the CDR3, the full variable domain is DGGITQSPKYLFRKEGQNVTLSCEQNLNHDAMYWYRQDPGQGLRLIYYSQIVNDFQKGDIAEGYSVSREKKESFPLTVTSAQKNPTAFYLCASTTGATDYGYTFGSGTRLTVV.

This clonotype has ten or more counts. This chain uses TRBV27 with TRBJ1-2, with a possible D match to TRBD1 (6 bases). V dropped 6 bases and J dropped 4 bases, with 18 bases sitting between them. The CDR3 length is 15 residues. Germline V gives CDR1 MNHEY, CDR2 SMNVEV (reference sequence). The CDR3 is CASRPTGTPPYGYTF. In nucleotides, the CDR3 is TGTGCCAGCAGGCCCACAGGGACCCCCCCCTATGGCTACACCTTC.

This clonotype was recorded at least ten times. This chain uses TRBV6-6 with TRBJ2-3, with D hard to call. The CDR3 consists of 13 residues. CDR1 MNHNY and CDR2 SVGAGI come from the germline V gene (reference sequence). Trimming removed 2 bases from V and 1 base from J, with 4 bases in between. CDR3 residues: CASSYPRTDTQYF. As DNA, the CDR3 is TGTGCCAGCAGTTACCCCCGCACAGATACGCAGTATTTT.

Ten or more counts support this clonotype. This chain connects TRBV7-3 to TRBJ2-2, with TRBD2 matching over 9 bases. The CDR3 sequence is 16 residues long. From germline, CDR1 is SGHTA and CDR2 FQGTGA. The V and J ends lost 2 bases and 8 bases, in that order; junction bases with no gene match: 9. Here the CDR3 DNA reads TGTGCCAGCAGCTTATCACCCCTAGCGGGGCTGGGGGAGCTGTTTTTT. Amino acids: CASSLSPLAGLGELFF.

This clonotype was counted ten times or more. The chain uses TRBV3-1 and TRBJ1-6; D is ambiguous. CDR1 and CDR2 (germline): LGHDT, YNNKEL (reference sequence). Trimming removed 0 bases from V and 9 bases from J, with 6 bases in between. This CDR3 spans 13 amino acids. CDR3 sequence (DNA): TGTGCCAGCAGCCAAGATAGGAGTTCACCCCTCCACTTT. The encoded protein is CASSQDRSSPLHF.

The V call is TRBV12-3 or TRBV12-4, the J call TRBJ1-5; no reliable D call. Trimming stripped 3 bases from V and 10 bases from J, with 13 bases between. The CDR3 covers 13 residues. The CDR3 coding sequence is TGTGCCAGCAGTTTGATGGGGAGTCAACCCCAGCATTTT. Translation: CASSLMGSQPQHF.